The T cell receptor (beta chain) described here comes from a study of technical replicates of blood from a handful of donors. V lost 3 bases and J lost 7, with 12 bases in between. The CDR3 covers 13 residues. CDR1 is MNHEY, CDR2 SMNVEV, per germline (reference sequence). Sequenced by immunoSEQ multiplex PCR; TCRdb stores in-frame clones only, minus some. This table has around 81,000 clones, approximately 96% appearing once. The sequencing sample was made of T cells isolated from PBMCs. The chain has TRBV27 and TRBJ2-5; D unresolved. This clonotype was sampled from a human donor in good health. The CDR3 protein is CASSLRREGTQYF. Written as DNA, the CDR3 is TGTGCCAGCAGTTTGCGGAGAGAAGGGACCCAGTACTTC.